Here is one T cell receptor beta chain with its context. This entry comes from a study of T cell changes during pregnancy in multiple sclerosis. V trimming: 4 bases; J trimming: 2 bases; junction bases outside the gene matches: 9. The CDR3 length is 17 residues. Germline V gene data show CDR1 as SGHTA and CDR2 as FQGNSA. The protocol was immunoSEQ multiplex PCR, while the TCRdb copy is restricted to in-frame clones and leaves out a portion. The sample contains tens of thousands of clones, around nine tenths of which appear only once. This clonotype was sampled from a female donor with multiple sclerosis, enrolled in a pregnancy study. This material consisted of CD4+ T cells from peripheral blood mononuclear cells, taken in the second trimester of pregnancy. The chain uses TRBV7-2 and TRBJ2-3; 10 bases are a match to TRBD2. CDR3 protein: CASSSRLAGRTTDTQYF. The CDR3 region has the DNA TGTGCCAGCAGCTCCCGACTAGCGGGTCGGACCACAGATACGCAGTATTTT.